The rows below give T cell receptor beta chains drawn from one sample of a study of T cell responses to AZD1222 COVID-19 vaccine. Only in-frame clones appear in the TCRdb table, and some are missing; sequencing was by immunoSEQ multiplex PCR. The table has under 200,000 clones, 75% to 95% seen once. The sample here was peripheral blood, taken on day 0 of AZD1222 vaccination. The origin of the receptors is an adult in good health. The CDR3 runs from the conserved cysteine through the conserved F or W. D genes are given only for firm matches. Size is stated for part of the rows, as once, few or many counts, or as a class when the clone is expanded.

j_gene | abundance | d_gene | v_gene | CDR3nt | CDR3aa
TRBJ1-1 | NA | TRBD1 | TRBV5-1 | TGCGCCAGCAGCTTGGACCCCGGGACAGGGGAAATGAACACTGAAGCTTTCTTT | CASSLDPGTGEMNTEAFF
TRBJ1-4 | NA | TRBD1 | TRBV28 | TGTGCCAGCAGTTTAATAAGACAGGGGATTATCGGTGAAAAACTGTTTTTT | CASSLIRQGIIGEKLFF
TRBJ1-2 | once | NA | TRBV4-3 | TGCGCCAGCAGCCAAGAGGGACGTCGAGGACGCTATGGCTACACCTTC | CASSQEGRRGRYGYTF
TRBJ1-1 | NA | NA | TRBV28 | TGTGCCAGCACTCACGGTTCACCAGTCACTGAAGCTTTCTTT | CASTHGSPVTEAFF
TRBJ2-1 | NA | TRBD2 | TRBV7-7 | TGTGCTAGCAGCTCGGGACTAGAAAACAATGAGCAGTTCTTC | CASSSGLENNEQFF
TRBJ1-1 | NA | TRBD1 | TRBV10-2 | TGCGCCAGTTGGACAGGGATGAACACTGAAGCTTTCTTT | CASWTGMNTEAFF
TRBJ1-5 | NA | NA | TRBV3-1/TRBV3-2 | TGTGCCAGCAGCCAAGTGGGTCAGCCCCAGCATTTT | CASSQVGQPQHF
TRBJ2-5 | once | NA | TRBV3-1/TRBV3-2 | TGTGCCAGCAGCCAAGAGGGGGGGCACCAAGAGACCCAGTACTTC | CASSQEGGHQETQYF
TRBJ2-1 | NA | TRBD2 | TRBV11-1 | TGTGCCAGCAGCCTCCGACTAGCGGGGCGGTACAATGAGCAGTTCTTC | CASSLRLAGRYNEQFF
TRBJ1-1 | NA | NA | TRBV18 | TGTGCCAGCTCACCACCGCGGGAAAAAGCTTTCTTT | CASSPPREKAFF
TRBJ1-4 | NA | TRBD1 | TRBV3-1/TRBV3-2 | TGTGCCAGCAGCCCCTATACCGGGACAGGGGACGAAAAACTGTTTTTT | CASSPYTGTGDEKLFF
TRBJ2-1 | NA | NA | TRBV2 | TGTGCCAGCAGTGAACTAGCACCCTACAATGAGCAGTTCTTC | CASSELAPYNEQFF
TRBJ1-2 | few | NA | TRBV6-5 | TGTGCCAGCAGTTACTCGGGGTTTGACTATGGCTACACCTTC | CASSYSGFDYGYTF
TRBJ1-6 | NA | NA | TRBV5-1 | TGCGCCAGCAGCTTGGATGCGGGGGGCGGGTCACCCCTCCACTTT | CASSLDAGGGSPLHF
TRBJ1-4 | NA | NA | TRBV28 | TGTGCCAGCAGTCTCTGGGTGGGAAATGAAAAACTGTTTTTT | CASSLWVGNEKLFF
TRBJ1-1 | NA | NA | TRBV4-2 | TGTGCCAGCAGCCAAGAAGGCGGGGTCACTGAAGCTTTCTTT | CASSQEGGVTEAFF
TRBJ1-5 | NA | TRBD1 | TRBV29-1 | TGCAGCGTACACAGGGGAAATCAGCCCCAGCATTTT | CSVHRGNQPQHF
TRBJ2-3 | NA | NA | TRBV3-1/TRBV3-2 | TGTGCCAGCAGCCAAGAGGCAGCGGCGACTACAGATACGCAGTATTTT | CASSQEAAATTDTQYF
TRBJ2-7 | NA | TRBD1 | TRBV28 | TGTGCCAGCAGGGAACTCGGGACAGGGGAAGACGAGCAGTACTTC | CASRELGTGEDEQYF